One sample yielded the 3 T cell receptor beta chains listed below, sequenced in a study of cytomegalovirus exposure and HLA in healthy donors. Both 60 Vbeta primers and 13 Jbeta primers went into the PCR. Sequencing was performed with immunoSEQ multiplex PCR; in TCRdb, only in-frame clones are kept and a portion is missing. In the table there are about 130,000 clones, about four fifths of which are singletons. The sequenced sample was PBMCs. Receptor source: a man between 18 and 35 years old in good health and CMV-seronegative.

Turning to this clone: The sample carries other DNA sequences with the same CDR3. This chain joins TRBV5-4 and TRBJ1-2, with 7 bases identical to TRBD1. The CDR3 runs 14 residues. J lost 2 bases, V lost 3 bases, and 4 bases had no gene match. Germline CDR1 SGHNT, CDR2 YYREEE (reference sequence). The CDR3 DNA is TGTGCCAGCAGCTCACTGACAGGGAACTATGGCTACACCTTC. This codes for CASSSLTGNYGYTF. The full variable domain, its missing parts supplied by reference TRBV5-4 and TRBJ1-2, is ETGVTQSPTHLIKTRGQQVTLRCSSQSGHNTVSWYQQALGQGPQFIFQYYREEENGRGNFPPRFSGLQFPNYSSELNVNALELDDSALYLCASSSLTGNYGYTFGSGTRLTVV.

This chain links TRBV7-2 with TRBJ1-3; perhaps TRBD1 as D (5 bases). The CDR3 is 13 residues long. V lost 6 bases, J lost 2 bases, and 8 bases lay in between. The germline V gene has CDR1 SGHTA and CDR2 FQGNSA. Here the CDR3 reads CASSPTAGNTIYF. DNA for the CDR3: TGTGCCAGCAGTCCGACAGCTGGAAACACCATATATTTT.

The J gene is TRBJ2-7, the V gene TRBV9, with 9 positions matching TRBD1. The CDR3 length is 16 residues. Unmatched junction bases numbered 13, after V lost 4 bases and J lost 5 bases. The V gene's germline CDR1 is SGDLS and CDR2 YYNGEE. The DNA of the CDR3 is TGTGCCAGCAGCCCCATGGGACAGGGCACGGCGCACGAGCAGTACTTC. Its protein product is CASSPMGQGTAHEQYF.